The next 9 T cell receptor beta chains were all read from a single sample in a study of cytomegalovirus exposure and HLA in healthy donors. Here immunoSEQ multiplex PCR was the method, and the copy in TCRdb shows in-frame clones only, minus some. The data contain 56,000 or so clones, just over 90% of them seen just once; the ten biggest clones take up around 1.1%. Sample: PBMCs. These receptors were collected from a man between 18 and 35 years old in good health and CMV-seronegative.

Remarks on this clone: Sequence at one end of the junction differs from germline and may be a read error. The CDR3: CASSTPGTGNERLFF. CDR3 nucleotide sequence: TGCGCCAGCTCCACTCCCGGGACAGGGAATGAAAGACTGTTTTTT. V gene TRBV4-1 combines with J gene TRBJ1-4; the match to TRBD1 covers 9 bases. CDR1 MGHRA and CDR2 YSYEKL come from the germline V gene. The CDR3 contains 15 residues.

The DNA of the CDR3 is TGCGCCAGCAGCCTCACCCCGGAGGCTGCAACTAATGAAAAACTGTTTTTT. It is translated as CASSLTPEAATNEKLFF. The chain carries TRBV4-1 and TRBJ1-4, with D unresolved. Germline V CDR1 and CDR2: MGHRA, YSYEKL. The V and J ends lost 4 bases and 0 bases respectively, with 15 bases between them. The CDR3 is 17 amino acids.

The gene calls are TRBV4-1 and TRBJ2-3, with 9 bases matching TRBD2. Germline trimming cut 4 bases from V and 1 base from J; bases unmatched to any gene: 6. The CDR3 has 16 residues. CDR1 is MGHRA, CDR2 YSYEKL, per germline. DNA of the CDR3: TGCGCCAGCAGCCCACAGCCTAGCGGGGGCACAGATACGCAGTATTTT. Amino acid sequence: CASSPQPSGGTDTQYF.

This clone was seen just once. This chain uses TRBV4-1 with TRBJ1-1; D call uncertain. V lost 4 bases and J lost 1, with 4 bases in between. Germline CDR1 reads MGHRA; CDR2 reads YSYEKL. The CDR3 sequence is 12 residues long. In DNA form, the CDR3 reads TGCGCCAGCAGCCGACAGAACACTGAAGCTTTCTTT. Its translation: CASSRQNTEAFF.

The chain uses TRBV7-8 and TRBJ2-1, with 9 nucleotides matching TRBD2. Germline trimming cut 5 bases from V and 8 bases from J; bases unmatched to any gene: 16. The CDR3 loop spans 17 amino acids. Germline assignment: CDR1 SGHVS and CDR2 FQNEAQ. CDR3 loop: CASSGRGLAILGDEQFF. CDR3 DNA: TGTGCCAGCAGCGGGAGGGGACTAGCTATACTCGGCGATGAGCAGTTCTTC. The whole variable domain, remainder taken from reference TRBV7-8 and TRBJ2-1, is GAGVSQSPRYKVAKRGQDVALRCDPISGHVSLFWYQQALGQGPEFLTYFQNEAQLDKSGLPSDRFFAERPEGSVSTLKIQRTQQEDSAVYLCASSGRGLAILGDEQFFGPGTRLTVL.

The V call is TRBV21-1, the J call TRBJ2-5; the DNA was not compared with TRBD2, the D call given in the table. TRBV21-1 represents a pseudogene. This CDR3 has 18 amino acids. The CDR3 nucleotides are TGTGCCAGCAGCAAAGGGGGCTGGACTAGCGGGAGACGGGAGACCCAGTACTTC. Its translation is CASSKGGWTSGRRETQYF.

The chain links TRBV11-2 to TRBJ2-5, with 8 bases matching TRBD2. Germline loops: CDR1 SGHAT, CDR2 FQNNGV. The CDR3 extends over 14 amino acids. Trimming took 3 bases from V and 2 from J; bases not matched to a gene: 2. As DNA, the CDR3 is TGTGCCAGCAGCTTTTCGGGAGGGCAAGAGACCCAGTACTTC. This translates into CASSFSGGQETQYF. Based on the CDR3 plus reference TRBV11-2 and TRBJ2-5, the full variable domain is EAGVAQSPRYKIIEKRQSVAFWCNPISGHATLYWYQQILGQGPKLLIQFQNNGVVDDSQLPKDRFSAERLKGVDSTLKIQPAKLEDSAVYLCASSFSGGQETQYFGPGTRLLVL.

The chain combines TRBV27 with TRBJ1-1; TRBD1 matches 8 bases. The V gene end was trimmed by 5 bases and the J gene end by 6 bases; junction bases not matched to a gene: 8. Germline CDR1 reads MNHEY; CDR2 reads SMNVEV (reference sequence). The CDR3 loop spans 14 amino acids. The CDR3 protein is CASSTTGQAPEAFF. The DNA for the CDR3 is TGTGCCAGCAGTACAACGGGACAGGCACCTGAAGCTTTCTTT.

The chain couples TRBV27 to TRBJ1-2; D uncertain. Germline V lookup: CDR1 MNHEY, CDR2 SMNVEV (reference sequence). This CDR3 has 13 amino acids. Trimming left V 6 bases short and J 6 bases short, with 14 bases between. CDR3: CASSPGSRDGYTF. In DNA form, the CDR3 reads TGTGCCAGCAGCCCGGGGTCTAGGGATGGCTACACCTTC.